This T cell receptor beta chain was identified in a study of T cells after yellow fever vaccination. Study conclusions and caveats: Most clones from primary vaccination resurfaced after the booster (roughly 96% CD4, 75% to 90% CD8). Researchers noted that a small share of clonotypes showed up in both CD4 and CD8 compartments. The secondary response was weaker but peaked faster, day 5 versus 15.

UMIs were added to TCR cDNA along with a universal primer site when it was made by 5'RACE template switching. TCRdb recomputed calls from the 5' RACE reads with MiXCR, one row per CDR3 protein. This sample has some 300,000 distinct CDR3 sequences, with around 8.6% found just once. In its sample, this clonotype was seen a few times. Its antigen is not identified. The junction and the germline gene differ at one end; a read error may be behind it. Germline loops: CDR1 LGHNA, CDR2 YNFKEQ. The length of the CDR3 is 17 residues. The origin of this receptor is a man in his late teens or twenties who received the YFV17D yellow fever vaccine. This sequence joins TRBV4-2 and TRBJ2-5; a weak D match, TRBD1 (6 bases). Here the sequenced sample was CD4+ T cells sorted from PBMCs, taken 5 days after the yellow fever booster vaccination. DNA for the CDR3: TGCGCCAGCAGCCAAGGATTTTGGGGGCCGGCACAAGAGACCCAGTACTTC. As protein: CASSQGFWGPAQETQYF.